This T cell receptor beta chain was documented in a study of T cells in Graves' hyperthyroidism and ophthalmopathy. Study summary: Blood was drawn when the patient was first diagnosed and still untreated.

Amplification targeted TCR beta CDR3 regions from RNA transcripts. Using the HTBI primer set, a first-round RT-PCR was run on the TCR CDR3. TCRdb itself ran the multiplex PCR reads through MiXCR, one entry per CDR3 protein. Among fewer than 650,000 distinct CDR3 sequences, 14% to 15% were seen once, and the ten largest hold about 4%. This clonotype was counted at least ten times. Antigen: not known. Points from the study as a whole: The blood repertoire included most of the expanded thyroid clonotypes above 0.001. Ophthalmopathy stood apart from stable hyperthyroidism in a 13 V-J model. Model output signaled ophthalmopathy a median about seven months ahead of onset.

The CDR3 spans 14 residues. V lost 6 bases and J 0 bases, leaving 8 bases between the germline ends. Germline V gene sequence: CDR1 MNHNS, CDR2 SASEGT. Sequences were obtained from blood. The chain has TRBV6-1 and TRBJ2-2; no clear D gene. This sequence originates from a woman aged 40 to 49 with Graves' ophthalmopathy. CDR3 amino acids: CASSQNANTGELFF. The CDR3 DNA is TGTGCCAGCAGCCAGAACGCGAACACCGGGGAGCTGTTTTTT.